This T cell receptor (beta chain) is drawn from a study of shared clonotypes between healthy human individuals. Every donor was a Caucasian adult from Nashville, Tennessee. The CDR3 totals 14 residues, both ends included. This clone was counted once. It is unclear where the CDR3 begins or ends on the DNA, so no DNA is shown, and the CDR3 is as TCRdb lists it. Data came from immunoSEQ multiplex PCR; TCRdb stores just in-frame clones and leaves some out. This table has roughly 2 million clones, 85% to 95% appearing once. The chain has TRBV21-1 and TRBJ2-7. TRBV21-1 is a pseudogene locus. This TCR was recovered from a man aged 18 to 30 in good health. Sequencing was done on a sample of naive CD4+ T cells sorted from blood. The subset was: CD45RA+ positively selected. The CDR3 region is CASSKDYTCHEQYF.